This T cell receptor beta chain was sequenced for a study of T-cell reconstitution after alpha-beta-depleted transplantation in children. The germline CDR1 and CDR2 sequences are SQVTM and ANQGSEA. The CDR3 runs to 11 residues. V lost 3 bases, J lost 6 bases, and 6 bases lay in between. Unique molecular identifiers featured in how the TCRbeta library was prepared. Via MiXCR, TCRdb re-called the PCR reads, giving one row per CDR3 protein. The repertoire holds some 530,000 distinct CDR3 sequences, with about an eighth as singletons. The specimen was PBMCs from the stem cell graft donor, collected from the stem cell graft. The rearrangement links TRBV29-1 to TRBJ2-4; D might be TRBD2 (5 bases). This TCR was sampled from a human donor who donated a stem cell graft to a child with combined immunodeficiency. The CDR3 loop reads CSVDEGNIQYF. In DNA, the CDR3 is TGCAGCGTTGATGAGGGAAACATTCAGTACTTC.